The 10 T cell receptor beta chains in this list originate from one sample, sequenced in a study of cytomegalovirus exposure and HLA in healthy donors. Use of 60 Vbeta and 13 Jbeta primers characterized the PCR. The method was immunoSEQ multiplex PCR; TCRdb's version includes in-frame clones alone and lacks a portion of them. The sample shows about 110,000 clones, 76% of them seen only once. Source material: PBMCs. The receptors shown here come from a man aged 25 to 40 in good health and CMV-seropositive.

The V gene is TRBV5-5, the J gene TRBJ1-1, with 8 positions matching TRBD1. This CDR3 has 15 residues. The germline gives CDR1 SGHKS, CDR2 YYEKEE (reference sequence). The V segment lost 4 bases and the J segment 5 bases; nucleotides outside the gene matches: 10. CDR3 residues: CASSTRQGRGTEAFF. DNA for the CDR3: TGTGCCAGCAGCACCAGACAGGGGAGAGGGACTGAAGCTTTCTTT.

Worth noting for this clone: At one end the junction does not follow the germline gene, possibly because of a read error. This CDR3 is also generated by other DNA sequences in the sample. The chain links TRBV30 to TRBJ2-3; maybe TRBD2 (7 bases). This CDR3 is 12 amino acids long. Germline CDR1 reads GTSNPN; CDR2 reads SVGIG (reference sequence). The CDR3, as DNA: TGCGCCAGAGGGGGGGAGGTAGATACGCAGTATTTT. Translating it yields CARGGEVDTQYF.

The gene calls are TRBV7-2 and TRBJ1-1, with D unclear. CDR1 SGHTA and CDR2 FQGNSA come from the germline V gene. CDR3 length: 14 residues. The ends were cut back, 1 base at V and 6 bases at J, with 12 bases in the middle. CDR3 residues: CASSLEVRRAEAFF. In DNA form, the CDR3 reads TGTGCCAGCAGCTTAGAGGTGCGGAGGGCTGAAGCTTTCTTT. Together with reference TRBV7-2 and TRBJ1-1, the CDR3 gives the full variable domain: GAGVSQSPSNKVTEKGKDVELRCDPISGHTALYWYRQSLGQGLEFLIYFQGNSAPDKSGLPSDRFSAERTGGSVSTLTIQRTQQEDSAVYLCASSLEVRRAEAFFGQGTRLTVV.

This chain connects TRBV25-1 to TRBJ1-6, with D maybe TRBD1 (6 bases). The CDR3 covers 13 residues. The V and J ends lost 7 bases and 10 bases respectively, with 14 bases between them. Germline V gives CDR1 MGHDK, CDR2 SYGVNS. CDR3 nucleotides: TGTGCCAGCACGGGGCAGGGGCCCTCACCCCTCCACTTT. Amino acid sequence: CASTGQGPSPLHF.

J is TRBJ2-2 and V is TRBV4-3; 9 bases match TRBD2. CDR3 length: 17 amino acids. The V gene end was trimmed by 0 bases and the J gene end by 4 bases; junction bases not matched to a gene: 6. Per germline, CDR1 LGHNA and CDR2 YSLEER. The CDR3 reads CASSQDWGGGATGELFF. DNA for the CDR3: TGCGCCAGCAGCCAAGATTGGGGCGGGGGGGCCACCGGGGAGCTGTTTTTT.

V usage is TRBV11-2 and J usage is TRBJ2-7, with 7 bases fitting TRBD2. CDR1 and CDR2 from the germline V gene are SGHAT and FQNNGV. The J segment lost 0 bases and the V segment lost 3 bases, leaving 5 bases of the junction unmatched. This CDR3 is built from 15 residues. CDR3 residues: CASSFGGGSSYEQYF. CDR3 DNA: TGTGCCAGCAGCTTTGGGGGGGGGAGCTCCTACGAGCAGTACTTC.

The rearrangement joins TRBV4-2 to TRBJ2-5, with TRBD1 matching 8 bases. CDR1 is LGHNA and CDR2 is YNFKEQ in the germline V gene. V shed 4 bases, J shed 1 base, and the junction held 5 bases outside the gene matches. This CDR3 is 15 amino acids long. The CDR3 loop reads CASSPSGGSQETQYF. The CDR3 nucleotides are TGTGCCAGCAGCCCGTCAGGGGGCTCCCAAGAGACCCAGTACTTC.

This clone has just a few counts. The genes are TRBV7-3 and TRBJ2-5; perhaps TRBD1 as D (5 bases). This CDR3 is built from 15 residues. The V gene's germline CDR1 is SGHTA and CDR2 FQGTGA. Trimming shortened V by 3 bases and J by 5 bases, and 16 bases separated the two germline ends. The CDR3 region has the DNA TGTGCCAGCAGCTTGGGGCTAGGTGGGGCCGAGACCCAGTACTTC. Translation: CASSLGLGGAETQYF.

V usage is TRBV28 and J usage is TRBJ1-2; TRBD1 matches at 12 bases. The CDR3 is 14 amino acids. Germline V CDR1 and CDR2: MDHEN, SYDVKM. V lost 4 bases to trimming and J lost 8 bases; unmatched junction nucleotides: 5. The CDR3 reads CASSSGQGAGGYTF. As DNA, the CDR3 is TGTGCCAGCAGTTCGGGACAGGGGGCGGGGGGCTACACCTTC.

The chain combines TRBV29-1 with TRBJ2-3; no clear D. The CDR3 runs 13 residues. The germline V gene has CDR1 SQVTM and CDR2 ANQGSEA. V was shortened by 6 bases and J by 0 bases, with 10 bases between the two germline ends. The CDR3 DNA follows: TGCAGCGTACAGAAAACTAGCACAGATACGCAGTATTTT. This encodes CSVQKTSTDTQYF.